The T cell receptor (beta chain) described here comes from a study of blood T cell repertoires in COVID-19. Study background: The United States, Italy and Spain supplied acute and convalescent COVID-19 samples. Sample material is recorded as cDNA or gDNA derived from T cells, B-cell-depleted T cells, or PBMCs.

The V gene's germline CDR1 is SNHLY and CDR2 FYNNEI. This CDR3 is 13 amino acids long. V lost 7 bases and J lost 4; bases outside the gene matches: 5. How the authors handled the data: Scientists estimated how many nucleated cells there were by amplifying reference gene primers. Generated by immunoSEQ multiplex PCR, the TCRdb table keeps only in-frame clones and is missing some. V and J calls and clone size are copied from that table; D and trimming were computed from the DNA. The top ten hold approximately 2.9% of the sample, which has about 180,000 clones, approximately 88% seen once. Sequenced material: peripheral blood. The sequence derives from a woman in her fifties or sixties with acute or convalescent COVID-19. The chain carries TRBV2 and TRBJ2-5; 8 bases match TRBD1. Here the CDR3 reads CASKGRGRETQYF. CDR3 coding DNA: TGTGCCAGCAAGGGCAGGGGGCGAGAGACCCAGTACTTC.